The next 29 T cell receptor beta chains were all read from a single sample in a study of regulatory T cells in long-lasting Graves disease. Time point specified: newly diagnosed GD, antithyroid drugs for less than 3 months. The TCR library was made from RNA that had been extracted from PBMCs in TRIzol. According to the study, TCR beta libraries were built with iRepertoire HTBI primers and CDR3-region Arm-PCR. Each CDR3 protein gets one entry after TCRdb re-called the multiplex PCR reads with MiXCR. The data show under 250,000 distinct CDR3 sequences, 20% seen once. This material consisted of peripheral blood mononuclear cells (PBMCs), taken at new diagnosis, from a patient treated with antithyroid drugs. Receptors originate from a female donor with Graves disease.

Comments on this clonotype: A much more abundant neighbour one base away suggests this may be a read error. V gene TRBV7-2 combines with J gene TRBJ1-1; no firm D call. Germline CDR1 SGHTA, CDR2 FQGNSA. The CDR3 sequence is 16 residues long. The CDR3 DNA follows: TGTGCCCGCAGCCACGCAAGAGTGAGTGCGAACACTGAAGCTTTCTTT. Amino acids: CARSHARVSANTEAFF.

The table lists this clonotype with many counts. The chain combines TRBV3-1 with TRBJ2-7, with 9 bases lining up with TRBD1. With 4 bases clipped from V and 2 bases from J, the junction kept 9 bases outside the gene matches. The V gene's germline CDR1 is LGHDT and CDR2 YNNKEL (reference sequence). The CDR3 sequence is 16 residues long. Here the CDR3 reads CASSPSSWTGAYEQYF. CDR3 bases: TGTGCCAGCAGCCCATCAAGCTGGACAGGGGCCTACGAGCAGTACTTC.

This clonotype came up a few times. V and J are TRBV2 and TRBJ2-7, with 7 bases fitting TRBD1. Germline V lookup: CDR1 SNHLY, CDR2 FYNNEI. The V and J ends lost 1 base and 5 bases, in that order; junction bases with no gene match: 11. This CDR3 contains 16 residues. In nucleotides, the CDR3 is TGTGCCAGCAGTGAAGGGTCCGGGACAGCAGACCACGAGCAGTACTTC. Translation: CASSEGSGTADHEQYF. The complete variable domain, with remaining parts taken from reference TRBV2 and TRBJ2-7, reads EPEVTQTPSHQVTQMGQEVILRCVPISNHLYFYWYRQILGQKVEFLVSFYNNEISEKSEIFDDQFSVERPDGSNFTLKIRSTKLEDSAMYFCASSEGSGTADHEQYFGPGTRLTVT.

This clonotype appeared a few times. This rearrangement joins TRBV7-9 to TRBJ2-1, with D perhaps assigned TRBD1 or TRBD2 (6 bases each). Trimming cost V 2 bases and J 6 bases, with 14 bases left between them. The CDR3 is made up of 15 amino acids. Per the germline V gene, CDR1 is SEHNR and CDR2 is FQNEAQ (reference sequence). The DNA for the CDR3 is TGTGCCAGCAGCTTATTCTGGGGGGCGAGCAATGAGCAGTTCTTC. It encodes CASSLFWGASNEQFF.

Turning to this clonotype: Germline and junction disagree at one end, which may indicate a read error. The V and J genes are TRBV7-2 and TRBJ2-7, with TRBD1 identical over 10 bases. CDR1 and CDR2 from the germline V gene are SGHTA and FQGNSA. The CDR3 has 14 residues. Here the CDR3 reads CASSRRTGGGEQHF. The CDR3 DNA reads TGCGCCAGCAGCCGCCGGACAGGGGGGGGGGAGCAGCACTTC.

In the case of this clonotype: Being one base from a much bigger clone, this may be a read error. This chain connects TRBV5-1 to TRBJ1-1; D is unresolved. The length of the CDR3 is 13 residues. Germline V gene data show CDR1 as SGHRS and CDR2 as YFSETQ. V lost 3 bases to trimming and J lost 3 bases, with 9 bases between them. CDR3 region: CASSYMRDTEAFF. The CDR3 region has the DNA TGCGCCAGCAGCTACATGAGGGACACTGAAGCTTTCTTT.

This clonotype has a count of ten or more. The rearrangement links TRBV5-6 to TRBJ2-1; 9 bases are a match to TRBD2. J was trimmed by 10 bases and V by 0 bases; bases with no gene match: 8. Germline V gene lookup returns CDR1 SGHDT and CDR2 YYEEEE. This CDR3 region has 15 residues. DNA of the CDR3: TGTGCCAGCAGCTTGGAGGCTAGCGGGGCAAGGGAGCAGTTCTTC. Its protein is CASSLEASGAREQFF.

This clonotype showed up many times. The chain employs TRBV7-9 and TRBJ2-2; 14 bases are a match to TRBD2. Germline values: CDR1 SEHNR, CDR2 FQNEAQ (reference sequence). J was trimmed by 4 bases and V by 2 bases; bases with no gene match: 12. The CDR3 extends over 20 amino acids. The CDR3 is CASSLRGPGLAGDSTGELFF. The CDR3 coding sequence is TGTGCCAGCAGCTTAAGGGGACCGGGACTAGCGGGGGACAGCACCGGGGAGCTGTTTTTT. Supplemented by reference TRBV7-9 and TRBJ2-2, the full variable domain reads DTGVSQNPRHKITKRGQNVTFRCDPISEHNRLYWYRQTLGQGPEFLTYFQNEAQLEKSRLLSDRFSAERPKGSFSTLEIQRTEQGDSAMYLCASSLRGPGLAGDSTGELFFGEGSRLTVL.

This clonotype was observed at least ten times. V gene TRBV2 combines with J gene TRBJ1-5; D perhaps matches TRBD1 (5 bases). Trimming stripped 7 bases from V and 0 bases from J, with 10 bases between. Germline V gives CDR1 SNHLY, CDR2 FYNNEI. CDR3 length equals 14 residues. The CDR3 region is CASMRTHSNQPQHF. The CDR3 region has the DNA TGTGCCAGCATGAGGACACATAGCAATCAGCCCCAGCATTTT.

This clonotype occurred many times. The chain carries TRBV11-2 and TRBJ2-1, with TRBD1 as a possible D gene (5 bases). The V end lost 1 base, the J end lost 4 bases, and 14 bases lay between the germline ends. The CDR3 has 16 residues. CDR1 SGHAT and CDR2 FQNNGV come from the germline V gene. The CDR3 sequence: CASSLGRQRTYNEQFF. CDR3 coding DNA: TGTGCCAGCAGCTTAGGGCGACAGCGAACGTACAATGAGCAGTTCTTC. Full variable domain (missing parts from reference TRBV11-2 and TRBJ2-1): EAGVAQSPRYKIIEKRQSVAFWCNPISGHATLYWYQQILGQGPKLLIQFQNNGVVDDSQLPKDRFSAERLKGVDSTLKIQPAKLEDSAVYLCASSLGRQRTYNEQFFGPGTRLTVL.

This clonotype was counted many times. The chain's CDR3 is CASSPGSGPYEQYF. The DNA for the CDR3 is TGTGCCAGCTCACCCGGGTCTGGCCCCTACGAGCAGTACTTC. This sequence joins TRBV18 and TRBJ2-7, with unresolved D. The CDR3 contains 14 residues. Germline assignment: CDR1 KGHSH and CDR2 LQKENI. The V and J ends lost 3 bases and 2 bases respectively, with 11 bases between them.

This clonotype has a count of ten or more. V and J are TRBV9 and TRBJ2-1; 8 positions match TRBD2. Per germline, CDR1 SGDLS and CDR2 YYNGEE. The length of the CDR3 is 19 residues. Trimming at V came to 4 bases and at J to 1 base, leaving 16 bases not matched to a gene. CDR3 loop: CASSPSVERESLSYNEQFF. CDR3 nucleotide sequence: TGTGCCAGCAGCCCGTCAGTGGAGCGGGAGAGTTTATCCTACAATGAGCAGTTCTTC.

This clonotype was detected only a few times. The V and J genes are TRBV30 and TRBJ2-7; TRBD1 agrees at 10 bases. The J segment lost 7 bases and the V segment lost 4 bases, leaving 10 bases of the junction unmatched. Germline V gene lookup returns CDR1 GTSNPN and CDR2 SVGIG (reference sequence). The CDR3 loop spans 14 amino acids. The CDR3 nucleotides read TGTGCCTGGAAAACCGGGACAGGGGAAGTGGAGCAGTACTTC. Its translation is CAWKTGTGEVEQYF.

This clonotype has ten or more counts. The rearrangement links TRBV5-1 to TRBJ2-3, with a weak D call TRBD1 (6 bases). CDR3 length: 13 amino acids. The V gene's germline CDR1 is SGHRS and CDR2 YFSETQ. The V end was cut by 4 bases, the J end by 6 bases, with 12 bases between. The CDR3 nucleotides are TGCGCCAGCAGCCAAAGGGGGATGGATACGCAGTATTTT. Residues: CASSQRGMDTQYF.

This clonotype was seen a few times. A much larger clone lies one base from this, so it may be a read error. V usage is TRBV11-2 and J usage is TRBJ2-2, with unresolved D. V lost 1 base, J lost 6 bases, and 12 bases lay in between. The CDR3 totals 15 residues. Germline CDR1 reads SGHAT; CDR2 reads FQNNGV. CDR3 sequence reads: CASSLAVELAGELFF. In nucleotides, the CDR3 is TGTGCCAGCAGCTTAGCGGTGGAGTTAGCCGGGGAGCTGTTTTTT.

This clonotype was counted ten times or more. The V call is TRBV6-2 or TRBV6-3, the J call TRBJ2-2; D gene uncertain. The CDR3 sequence is 14 residues long. Germline loops: CDR1 MNHEY, CDR2 SVGEGT. With 7 bases removed from V and 6 bases from J, the gap between germline ends came to 15 bases. This chain's CDR3 is CASTQGRTAGELFF. In nucleotides, the CDR3 is TGTGCCAGCACCCAAGGACGCACGGCCGGGGAGCTGTTTTTT.

This clonotype was seen at least ten times. This chain uses TRBV11-2 with TRBJ2-1; TRBD2 might be the D (6 bases). Trimming pared 1 base from V and 0 bases from J, leaving 10 bases between. Germline V CDR1 and CDR2: SGHAT, FQNNGV. The CDR3 is 16 amino acids. For the CDR3, the DNA is TGTGCCAGCAGCTTAGGGCGGGGAAGCTCCTACAATGAGCAGTTCTTC. Its translation is CASSLGRGSSYNEQFF.

A few counts support this clonotype. A much larger clone sits a single nucleotide away, making a read error possible. The V and J genes are TRBV28 and TRBJ2-1; tentative D call: TRBD2 (6 bases). This CDR3 comprises 15 residues. Germline assignment: CDR1 MDHEN and CDR2 SYDVKM. CDR3 DNA: TGTGCCAGCAGTATGCGGGGCAGAGCCATTGATGAGCGGTTCTTC. This gives the protein CASSMRGRAIDERFF.

V gene TRBV24-1 combines with J gene TRBJ1-1, with D perhaps matching TRBD1 (5 bases). Per germline, CDR1 KGHDR and CDR2 SFDVKD. The length of the CDR3 is 12 residues. The germline V and J ends were trimmed by 0 bases and 10 bases, with 8 bases remaining between them. The CDR3 coding sequence is TGTGCCACCAGTGATTTGACTGGGGGAGCTTTCTTT. Its protein product is CATSDLTGGAFF.

This clonotype was seen a handful of times. The V gene is TRBV7-3, the J gene TRBJ2-2, with D hard to call. Germline CDR1 is SGHTA and CDR2 is FQGTGA. V was shortened by 5 bases and J by 4 bases, with 17 bases between the two germline ends. This CDR3 comprises 16 residues. The CDR3 sequence: CASSLIGPIPTGELFF. DNA of the CDR3: TGTGCCAGCAGCCTTATCGGGCCTATCCCCACCGGGGAGCTGTTTTTT.

This clonotype came up many times. The chain is built from TRBV7-2 and TRBJ1-2, with 9 bases identical to TRBD1. The CDR3 sequence is 13 residues long. Germline values: CDR1 SGHTA, CDR2 FQGNSA. V lost 5 bases and J lost 8; bases outside the gene matches: 6. CDR3 nucleotides: TGTGCCAGCAGCACCCACAGGGGGCAAGGCTACACCTTC. This encodes CASSTHRGQGYTF.

Many counts were recorded for this clonotype. The rearrangement joins TRBV7-2 to TRBJ1-1; D is ambiguous. V dropped 0 bases and J dropped 0 bases, with 8 bases sitting between them. Germline V lookup: CDR1 SGHTA, CDR2 FQGNSA. The CDR3 is 15 amino acids. The CDR3 DNA reads as TGTGCCAGCAGCTTAGCATCGGGGATGAACACTGAAGCTTTCTTT. Translation: CASSLASGMNTEAFF.

This clonotype has just a few counts. This chain connects TRBV28 to TRBJ2-7; no definite D call. The germline V gene has CDR1 MDHEN and CDR2 SYDVKM. With 7 bases removed from V and 4 bases from J, the gap between germline ends came to 20 bases. The CDR3 is 15 amino acids. The CDR3 region has the DNA TGTGCCAGCACCAATACGTGGGGTGGGGTTTACGAGCAGTACTTC. Residues: CASTNTWGGVYEQYF.

Worth noting for this clonotype: The likely explanation is a read error, given a far larger clone one base away. The CDR3 does not close with the conserved phenylalanine or tryptophan, likely indicating a read error. The DNA is omitted, as the CDR3 cannot be located on it reliably, and the CDR3 follows TCRdb's listing. The chain employs TRBV3-1 and TRBJ2-3. The CDR3 adds up to 13 amino acids, both ends counted. The germline V gene encodes CDR1 LGHDT and CDR2 YNNKEL (reference sequence). The CDR3 region is CASSRGRAYEQYL.

Points on this clonotype: A read error is possible here, since a much larger clone lies one base away. The genes are TRBV12-3 or TRBV12-4 and TRBJ2-5; 8 nucleotides match TRBD1. This CDR3 comprises 16 residues. Losses at the gene ends were 6 bases for V and 11 bases for J; bases not matched to a gene: 20. CDR3 sequence: CASRLAGGTGANEQYF. CDR3 sequence (DNA): TGTGCCAGCAGGCTAGCCGGTGGGACAGGCGCCAATGAGCAGTACTTC.

This clonotype showed up many times. The chain recombines TRBV9 with TRBJ1-2, with no clear D. CDR3 length equals 11 residues. The germline V and J ends were trimmed by 1 base and 7 bases, with 5 bases remaining between them. Germline CDR1 reads SGDLS; CDR2 reads YYNGEE. In DNA form, the CDR3 reads TGTGCCAGCAGCGTACTCGGTGGCTACACCTTC. Its protein product is CASSVLGGYTF.

This clonotype was recorded many times. The rearrangement joins TRBV7-3 to TRBJ2-1, with D possibly matching TRBD2 (6 bases). The germline V gene has CDR1 SGHTA and CDR2 FQGTGA. The CDR3 runs to 15 residues. V was clipped by 5 bases and J by 4 bases, with 15 bases between them. The CDR3 nucleotides read TGTGCCAGCAGCCCCCAGATAGCGGCTTACAATGAGCAGTTCTTC. Translation gives CASSPQIAAYNEQFF.

The J gene is TRBJ1-5, the V gene TRBV7-2, with D hard to call. The germline CDR1 and CDR2 sequences are SGHTA and FQGNSA. This CDR3 spans 12 amino acids. Trimming left V 1 base short and J 9 bases short, with 7 bases between. CDR3 nucleotide sequence: TGTGCCAGCAGCTTAGGGGGTCTGCCCCAGCATTTT. This codes for CASSLGGLPQHF.

In its sample, this clonotype was seen many times. The chain couples TRBV12-3 or TRBV12-4 to TRBJ2-7, with 8 bases identical to TRBD2. This CDR3 spans 13 amino acids. V trimming: 8 bases; J trimming: 7 bases; junction bases outside the gene matches: 10. The CDR3 DNA sequence: TGTGCCAGCGGTCCCCGCCGCGGGGGGGAGCAGTACTTC. Amino acids: CASGPRRGGEQYF.